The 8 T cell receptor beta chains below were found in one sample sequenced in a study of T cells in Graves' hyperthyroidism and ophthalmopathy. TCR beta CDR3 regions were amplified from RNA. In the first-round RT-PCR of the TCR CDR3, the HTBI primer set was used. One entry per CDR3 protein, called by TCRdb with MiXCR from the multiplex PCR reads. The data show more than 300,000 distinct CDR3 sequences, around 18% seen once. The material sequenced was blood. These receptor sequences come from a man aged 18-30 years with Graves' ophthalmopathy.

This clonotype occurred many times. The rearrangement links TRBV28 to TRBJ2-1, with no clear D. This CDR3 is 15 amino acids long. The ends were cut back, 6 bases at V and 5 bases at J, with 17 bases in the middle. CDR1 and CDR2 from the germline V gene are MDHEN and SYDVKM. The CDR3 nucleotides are TGTGCCAGCAGCCGCTTGGTAGAGTTTAACAATGAGCAGTTCTTC. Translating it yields CASSRLVEFNNEQFF.

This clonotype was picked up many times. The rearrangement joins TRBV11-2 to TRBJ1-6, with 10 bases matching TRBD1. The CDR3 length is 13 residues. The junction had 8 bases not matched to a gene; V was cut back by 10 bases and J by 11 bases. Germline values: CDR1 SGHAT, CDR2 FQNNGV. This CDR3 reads CATSTGGQAPLHF. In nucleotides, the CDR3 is TGTGCCACTTCGACAGGGGGCCAAGCACCCCTCCACTTT.

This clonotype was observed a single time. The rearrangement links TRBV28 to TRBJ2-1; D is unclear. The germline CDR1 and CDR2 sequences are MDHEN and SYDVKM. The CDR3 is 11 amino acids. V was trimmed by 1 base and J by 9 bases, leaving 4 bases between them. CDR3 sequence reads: CASSLYFEQFF. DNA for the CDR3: TGTGCCAGCAGTTTATATTTTGAGCAGTTCTTC.

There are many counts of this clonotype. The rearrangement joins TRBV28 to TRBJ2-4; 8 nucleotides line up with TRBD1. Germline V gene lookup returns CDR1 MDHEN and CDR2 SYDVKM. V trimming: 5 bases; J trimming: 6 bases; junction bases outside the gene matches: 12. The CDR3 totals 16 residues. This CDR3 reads CASSVSTGAQGNIQYF. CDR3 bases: TGTGCCAGCAGTGTCTCGACAGGGGCGCAGGGAAACATTCAGTACTTC.

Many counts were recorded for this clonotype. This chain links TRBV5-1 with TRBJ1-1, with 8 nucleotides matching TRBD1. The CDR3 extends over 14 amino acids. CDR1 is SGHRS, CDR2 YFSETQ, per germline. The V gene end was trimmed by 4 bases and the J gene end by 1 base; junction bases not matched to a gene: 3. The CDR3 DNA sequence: TGCGCCAGCAGCGACGGACAGGGGAACACTGAAGCTTTCTTT. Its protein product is CASSDGQGNTEAFF.

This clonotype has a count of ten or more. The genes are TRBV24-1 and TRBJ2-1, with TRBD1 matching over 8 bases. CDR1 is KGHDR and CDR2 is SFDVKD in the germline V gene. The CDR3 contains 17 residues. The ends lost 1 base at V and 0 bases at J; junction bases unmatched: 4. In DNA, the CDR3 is TGTGCCACCAGTGATTTAACAGGGGGGAGCTCCTACAATGAGCAGTTCTTC. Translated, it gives CATSDLTGGSSYNEQFF.

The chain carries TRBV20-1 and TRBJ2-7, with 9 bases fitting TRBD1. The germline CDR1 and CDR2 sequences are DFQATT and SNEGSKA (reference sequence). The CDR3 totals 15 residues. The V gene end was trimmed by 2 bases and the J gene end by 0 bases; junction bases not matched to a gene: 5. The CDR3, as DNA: TGCAGTGCTAGACAACGGGACAGGGTCTCCTACGAGCAGTACTTC. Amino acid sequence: CSARQRDRVSYEQYF.

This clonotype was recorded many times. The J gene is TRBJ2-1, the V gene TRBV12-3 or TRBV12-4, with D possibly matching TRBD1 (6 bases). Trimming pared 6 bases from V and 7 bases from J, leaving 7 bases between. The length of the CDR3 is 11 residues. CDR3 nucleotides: TGTGCCAGCAGCGGACAGAATGAGCAGTTCTTC. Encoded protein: CASSGQNEQFF.